Below, 8 T cell receptor beta chains from the same sample are listed, as sequenced in a study of T-cell reconstitution after alpha-beta-depleted transplantation in children. Library preparation (for TCRbeta) was performed with unique molecular identifiers. One entry per CDR3 protein results from TCRdb running MiXCR on the PCR reads. The table records about 980,000 distinct CDR3 sequences, under 30% of them present only once. The sample was PBMCs, mostly from graft donor cells, taken 360 days after TCRalphabeta/CD19-depleted stem cell transplant. These receptors were collected from a boy less than two years old who had a stem cell transplant for SCID, so the T cells may come from the graft donor.

This sequence joins TRBV7-6 and TRBJ2-1, with D possibly being TRBD2 (5 bases). In germline, CDR1 is SGHVS, CDR2 FNYEAQ. The CDR3 has 15 residues. Trimming stripped 3 bases from V and 4 bases from J, with 13 bases between. Here the CDR3 DNA reads TGTGCCAGCAGCTTTGTTCCAGCGGATTACAATGAGCAGTTCTTC. It yields the protein CASSFVPADYNEQFF.

This rearrangement joins TRBV5-1 to TRBJ1-5, with D possibly TRBD1 on 5 matching bases. The CDR3 has 16 residues. The V gene lost 4 bases and the J gene lost 0 bases, with 14 bases spanning the gap. CDR1 and CDR2 from the germline V gene are SGHRS and YFSETQ. As DNA, the CDR3 is TGCGCCAGCAGCGCGCACCGGGACGATAGCAATCAGCCCCAGCATTTT. Encoded protein: CASSAHRDDSNQPQHF.

This clonotype was seen only a few times. The chain is built from TRBV5-1 and TRBJ2-7; D perhaps matches TRBD2 (7 bases). The V gene lost 5 bases and the J gene lost 0 bases, with 15 bases spanning the gap. This CDR3 is 15 amino acids long. Germline CDR1 and CDR2: SGHRS and YFSETQ. The CDR3 sequence is CASSLRGAFSYEQYF. CDR3 sequence (DNA): TGCGCCAGCAGTCTCCGGGGGGCTTTCTCCTACGAGCAGTACTTC.

This clonotype came up a few times. J is TRBJ2-1 and V is TRBV5-1; possibly TRBD1 for D (5 bases). In germline, CDR1 is SGHRS, CDR2 YFSETQ. Trimming removed 2 bases at V and 5 bases at J, with 11 bases between. There are 14 residues in the CDR3. CDR3 region: CASSLARVNNEQFF. CDR3 DNA sequence: TGCGCCAGCAGCTTAGCCAGGGTTAACAATGAGCAGTTCTTC.

This clonotype has more than one count but fewer than ten. This chain uses TRBV6-1 with TRBJ2-2; a possible D gene is TRBD1 (5 bases). The V gene's germline CDR1 is MNHNS and CDR2 SASEGT. The CDR3 extends over 15 amino acids. Trimming took off 5 bases at V and 5 bases at J, with 15 bases between the two ends. This CDR3 reads CASSPRVAPTGELFF. In DNA, the CDR3 is TGTGCCAGCAGTCCCAGGGTAGCCCCGACCGGGGAGCTGTTTTTT.

This clonotype was observed a few times. The chain is built from TRBV5-1 and TRBJ2-7; D is possibly TRBD2 (6 bases). V dropped 6 bases and J dropped 4 bases, with 17 bases sitting between them. Germline CDR1 is SGHRS and CDR2 is YFSETQ. The CDR3 consists of 14 residues. CDR3 sequence: CASTTGTPGYEQYF. Here the CDR3 DNA reads TGCGCCAGCACCACCGGGACTCCAGGGTACGAGCAGTACTTC.

V gene TRBV4-2 combines with J gene TRBJ2-5; TRBD2 agrees at 10 bases. Germline values: CDR1 LGHNA, CDR2 YNFKEQ. The CDR3 sequence is 17 residues long. J lost 4 bases, V lost 1 base, and 9 bases had no gene match. The DNA of the CDR3 is TGTGCCAGCAGCCAAGGGACCAGCGGGGGGGCCCCAGAGACCCAGTACTTC. This gives the protein CASSQGTSGGAPETQYF.

About this clonotype: Because it lacks the conserved phenylalanine or tryptophan at the end, this CDR3 is likely a read error. V usage is TRBV20-1 and J usage is TRBJ1-3; D not resolved. Germline V CDR1 and CDR2: DFQATT, SNEGSKA (reference sequence). Trimming pared 0 bases from V and 0 bases from J, leaving 6 bases between. The CDR3 covers 14 residues. This CDR3 is CSAREPSSGNTIYC. DNA for the CDR3: TGCAGTGCTAGAGAACCCAGCTCTGGAAACACCATATATTGT.